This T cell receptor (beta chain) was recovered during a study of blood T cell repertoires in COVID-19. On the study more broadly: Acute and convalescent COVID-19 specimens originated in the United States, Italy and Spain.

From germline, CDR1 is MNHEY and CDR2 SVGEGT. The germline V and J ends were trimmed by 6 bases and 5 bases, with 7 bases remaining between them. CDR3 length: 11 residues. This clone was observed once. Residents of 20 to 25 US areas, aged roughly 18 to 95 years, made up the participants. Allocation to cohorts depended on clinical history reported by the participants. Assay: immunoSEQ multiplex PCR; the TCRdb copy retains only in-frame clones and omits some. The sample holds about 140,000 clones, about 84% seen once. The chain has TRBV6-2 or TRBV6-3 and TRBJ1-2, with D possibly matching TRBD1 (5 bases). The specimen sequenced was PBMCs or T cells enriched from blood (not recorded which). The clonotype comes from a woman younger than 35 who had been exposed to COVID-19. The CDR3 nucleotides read TGTGCCAGCAGCCGACAGTATGGCTACACCTTC. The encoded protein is CASSRQYGYTF.